These T cell receptor beta chains were read from a single sample in a study of low-dose radiotherapy and immunotherapy resistance in tumors. TCRdb re-derived calls from the reads in MiXCR, one entry per CDR3 protein. The repertoire holds around 100,000 distinct CDR3 sequences, with 20% to 25% as singletons. Sequences were derived from PBMCs, sampled after low-dose radiotherapy plus immunotherapy. The receptors here all came from a female donor with ovarian cancer. Both conserved end residues are part of each CDR3. The order of the fields is V gene, clone size, J gene, D gene, CDR3 length, CDR3 protein, CDR3 DNA. A D gene is named only where the DNA matches it firmly. Size is stated for part of the rows, as once, few or many counts, or as a class when the clone is expanded.

V: TRBV7-8; size: many; J: TRBJ2-2; D: NA; length: 15; CDR3: CASSLALASTGELFF; DNA: TGTGCCAGCAGCTTAGCGTTAGCAAGCACCGGGGAGCTGTTTTTT
V: TRBV7-2; size: few; J: TRBJ1-1; D: TRBD1; length: 15; CDR3: CASSPRTGRDTEAFF; DNA: TGTGCCAGCAGCCCCAGGACAGGGCGGGACACTGAAGCTTTCTTT
V: TRBV29-1; size: many; J: TRBJ2-2; D: TRBD1; length: 13; CDR3: CSSRTGATGELFF; DNA: TGCAGCTCACGGACAGGGGCCACCGGGGAGCTGTTTTTT
V: TRBV28; size: many; J: TRBJ1-3; D: NA; length: 15; CDR3: CASRLGVYSGNTIYF; DNA: TGTGCCAGCAGGTTAGGGGTCTACTCTGGAAACACCATATATTTT
V: TRBV3-1; size: NA; J: TRBJ2-7; D: TRBD2; length: 15; CDR3: CASSQVGGSDDRQYF; DNA: TGTGCCAGCAGCCAAGTGGGAGGGAGCGACGACCGGCAGTACTTC
V: TRBV20-1; size: few; J: TRBJ1-6; D: TRBD1; length: 16; CDR3: CSARDRTGAQSSPLHF; DNA: TGCAGTGCTAGGGACCGGACAGGGGCACAGAGTTCACCCCTCCACTTT
V: TRBV20-1; size: few; J: TRBJ1-4; D: TRBD1; length: 17; CDR3: CSASQGGGSRANEKLFF; DNA: TGCAGTGCTAGTCAAGGGGGCGGGTCGCGGGCTAATGAAAAACTGTTTTTT
V: TRBV7-2; size: many; J: TRBJ2-5; D: TRBD2; length: 16; CDR3: CASSPLGAGGQETQYF; DNA: TGTGCCAGCAGCCCCCTAGGGGCGGGAGGCCAAGAGACCCAGTACTTC
V: TRBV27; size: once; J: TRBJ1-5; D: NA; length: 14; CDR3: CASSLKGGNQPQHF; DNA: TGTGCCAGCAGTTTAAAGGGGGGCAATCAGCCCCAGCATTTT
V: TRBV4-1; size: many; J: TRBJ2-2; D: TRBD1; length: 17; CDR3: CASSQELPGQGGGELFF; DNA: TGCGCCAGCAGCCAAGAGCTACCGGGACAGGGAGGCGGGGAGCTGTTTTTT
V: TRBV20-1; size: many; J: TRBJ2-3; D: TRBD2; length: 16; CDR3: CSARPSGGLSTDTQYF; DNA: TGCAGTGCTAGACCTAGCGGGGGCCTTAGCACAGATACGCAGTATTTT
V: TRBV12-3/TRBV12-4; size: many; J: TRBJ2-6; D: NA; length: 17; CDR3: CASSFGERSSGANVLTF; DNA: TGTGCCAGCAGTTTTGGGGAAAGGAGCTCTGGGGCCAACGTCCTGACTTTC
V: TRBV28; size: many; J: TRBJ2-3; D: NA; length: 16; CDR3: CASSFSGLDGTDTQYF; DNA: TGTGCCAGCAGTTTTTCGGGGTTGGATGGCACAGATACGCAGTATTTT
V: TRBV18; size: many; J: TRBJ2-7; D: NA; length: 13; CDR3: CASSPKGPYEQYF; DNA: TGTGCCAGCTCACCCAAAGGTCCCTACGAGCAGTACTTC
V: TRBV20-1; size: many; J: TRBJ2-3; D: TRBD2; length: 14; CDR3: CSAPGWEGTDTQYF; DNA: TGCAGTGCCCCGGGGTGGGAGGGTACAGATACGCAGTATTTT
V: TRBV11-3; size: many; J: TRBJ2-1; D: NA; length: 15; CDR3: CASSLGALASNEQFF; DNA: TGTGCCAGCAGCTTAGGGGCCCTAGCGTCGAATGAGCAGTTCTTC
V: TRBV4-3; size: few; J: TRBJ2-3; D: TRBD2; length: 15; CDR3: CASSQDGRGSDTQYF; DNA: TGCGCCAGCAGCCAAGACGGGAGGGGATCAGATACGCAGTATTTT
V: TRBV18; size: many; J: TRBJ2-1; D: NA; length: 15; CDR3: CASSPSGQRTHEQFF; DNA: TGTGCCAGCTCACCATCTGGACAGCGGACCCATGAGCAGTTCTTC
V: TRBV5-1; size: NA; J: TRBJ1-1; D: NA; length: 14; CDR3: CASSWTESGTEAFF; DNA: TGCGCCAGCAGCTGGACAGAGTCAGGCACTGAAGCTTTCTTT
V: TRBV10-3; size: many; J: TRBJ2-6; D: NA; length: 15; CDR3: CAISPAGTGANVLTF; DNA: TGTGCCATCAGCCCGGCAGGGACTGGGGCCAACGTCCTGACTTTC
V: TRBV27; size: NA; J: TRBJ2-7; D: NA; length: 19; CDR3: CASSLREAGVLYSAYEQYF; DNA: TGTGCCAGCAGTTTAAGGGAGGCAGGGGTCCTTTATTCAGCCTACGAGCAGTACTTC
V: TRBV19; size: few; J: TRBJ2-7; D: NA; length: 15; CDR3: CVSSMELLSSYEQYF; DNA: TGTGTCAGTAGTATGGAGTTACTAAGCTCCTACGAGCAGTACTTC
V: TRBV20-1; size: NA; J: TRBJ1-6; D: NA; length: 13; CDR3: CSARGPTNSPLHF; DNA: TGCAGTGCTAGGGGACCGACAAATTCACCCCTCCACTTT
V: TRBV6-2/TRBV6-3; size: many; J: TRBJ2-4; D: TRBD2; length: 18; CDR3: CATRHSGLAGLAKNIQYF; DNA: TGTGCCACCCGCCACTCGGGACTAGCGGGCTTAGCCAAAAACATTCAGTACTTC
V: TRBV18; size: few; J: TRBJ1-1; D: NA; length: 14; CDR3: CASSPQQGNTEAFF; DNA: TGTGCCAGCTCACCACAACAGGGGAACACTGAAGCTTTCTTT
V: TRBV7-9; size: NA; J: TRBJ2-7; D: TRBD2; length: 18; CDR3: CASRRSGLAGDISYEQYF; DNA: TGTGCCAGCAGGCGATCGGGACTAGCGGGAGATATCTCCTACGAGCAGTACTTC
V: TRBV28; size: many; J: TRBJ2-1; D: NA; length: 13; CDR3: CASSLSSPNEQFF; DNA: TGTGCCAGCAGTTTATCGTCCCCGAATGAGCAGTTCTTC
V: TRBV28; size: few; J: TRBJ1-3; D: NA; length: 13; CDR3: CASSSHPGYTIYF; DNA: TGTGCCAGCAGTTCGCACCCGGGGTACACCATATATTTT
V: TRBV6-2/TRBV6-3; size: many; J: TRBJ1-1; D: NA; length: 13; CDR3: CASRNRADTEAFF; DNA: TGTGCCAGCAGGAACAGGGCAGACACTGAAGCTTTCTTT
V: TRBV25-1; size: many; J: TRBJ2-3; D: NA; length: 14; CDR3: CASGGISGTDTQYF; DNA: TGTGCCAGCGGAGGGATTTCTGGCACAGATACGCAGTATTTT
V: TRBV9; size: few; J: TRBJ2-1; D: NA; length: 15; CDR3: CASSGDGRSYNEQFF; DNA: TGTGCCAGCAGCGGGGACGGCCGCTCCTACAATGAGCAGTTCTTC
V: TRBV24-1; size: many; J: TRBJ2-2; D: NA; length: 13; CDR3: CATSDRWGKELFF; DNA: TGTGCCACCAGTGATCGATGGGGTAAAGAGCTGTTTTTT
V: TRBV10-3; size: many; J: TRBJ2-7; D: TRBD2; length: 13; CDR3: CAIRGAGGDEQYF; DNA: TGTGCCATCAGAGGGGCGGGAGGGGACGAGCAGTACTTC
V: TRBV5-1; size: many; J: TRBJ2-1; D: NA; length: 14; CDR3: CASSLGERVNEQFF; DNA: TGCGCCAGCAGCTTGGGTGAGAGGGTCAATGAGCAGTTCTTC
V: TRBV5-4; size: many; J: TRBJ1-1; D: NA; length: 12; CDR3: CASSLQGTEAFF; DNA: TGTGCCAGCAGCTTGCAGGGTACTGAAGCTTTCTTT
V: TRBV20-1; size: many; J: TRBJ2-3; D: NA; length: 17; CDR3: CSARKVGRRVSSDTQYF; DNA: TGCAGTGCTAGAAAGGTGGGCCGCCGGGTTTCATCAGATACGCAGTATTTT
V: TRBV26; size: many; J: TRBJ2-5; D: NA; length: 11; CDR3: CASSSQETQYF; DNA: TGTGCCAGCAGTTCTCAAGAGACCCAGTACTTC
V: TRBV6-5; size: NA; J: TRBJ2-7; D: TRBD2; length: 16; CDR3: CASSLSPGTSGRPQYF; DNA: TGTGCCAGCAGTTTATCTCCCGGGACTAGCGGGAGGCCCCAGTACTTC
V: TRBV5-1; size: few; J: TRBJ2-1; D: NA; length: 15; CDR3: CASRRLGVSYNEQFF; DNA: TGCGCCAGCCGCCGACTTGGGGTCTCCTACAATGAGCAGTTCTTC
V: TRBV9; size: many; J: TRBJ2-1; D: TRBD2; length: 15; CDR3: CASSPSGSVHNEQFF; DNA: TGTGCCAGCAGTCCTAGCGGGAGTGTCCACAATGAGCAGTTCTTC
V: TRBV7-8; size: many; J: TRBJ2-2; D: NA; length: 15; CDR3: CASSLVKSNTGELFF; DNA: TGTGCCAGCAGCTTAGTGAAGTCCAACACCGGGGAGCTGTTTTTT
V: TRBV20-1; size: many; J: TRBJ2-6; D: NA; length: 16; CDR3: CSASAFVSSGANVLTF; DNA: TGCAGTGCTAGTGCATTTGTCTCCTCTGGGGCCAACGTCCTGACTTTC
V: TRBV19; size: many; J: TRBJ1-2; D: TRBD1; length: 15; CDR3: CASSIPTGGGYGYTF; DNA: TGTGCCAGTAGTATCCCGACAGGGGGAGGGTATGGCTACACCTTC
V: TRBV12-3/TRBV12-4; size: many; J: TRBJ2-5; D: TRBD1; length: 15; CDR3: CASSLARQGGETQYF; DNA: TGTGCCAGCAGTTTAGCTCGACAGGGTGGAGAGACCCAGTACTTC
V: TRBV5-6; size: many; J: TRBJ1-4; D: NA; length: 14; CDR3: CASSLEWSNEKLFF; DNA: TGTGCCAGCAGCTTGGAGTGGAGCAATGAAAAACTGTTTTTT
V: TRBV7-9; size: few; J: TRBJ1-5; D: NA; length: 17; CDR3: CASSLGDPRIHNQPQHF; DNA: TGTGCCAGCAGCTTAGGAGATCCGAGGATACACAATCAGCCCCAGCATTTT
V: TRBV20-1; size: many; J: TRBJ2-1; D: NA; length: 14; CDR3: CSARNTYGGVPQFF; DNA: TGCAGTGCTAGAAATACTTACGGCGGGGTCCCTCAGTTCTTC
V: TRBV3-1; size: many; J: TRBJ1-6; D: NA; length: 14; CDR3: CASSPTGGDSPLHF; DNA: TGTGCCAGCAGCCCAACGGGGGGGGATTCACCCCTCCACTTT
V: TRBV30; size: many; J: TRBJ2-1; D: NA; length: 14; CDR3: CAWSVLASYNEQFF; DNA: TGTGCCTGGAGTGTACTCGCGTCCTACAATGAGCAGTTCTTC
V: TRBV10-3; size: many; J: TRBJ2-3; D: NA; length: 13; CDR3: CAIRRDSTDTQYF; DNA: TGTGCCATCAGACGGGACAGCACAGATACGCAGTATTTT
V: TRBV7-8; size: many; J: TRBJ1-2; D: NA; length: 16; CDR3: CASSLREGSPSSGYTF; DNA: TGTGCCAGCAGCCTGAGGGAAGGAAGCCCCTCAAGTGGCTACACCTTC
V: TRBV21-1; size: many; J: TRBJ2-3; D: NA; length: 15; CDR3: CASSKQLDSTDTQYF; DNA: TGTGCCAGCAGCAAACAGCTAGATAGCACAGATACGCAGTATTTT
V: TRBV9; size: many; J: TRBJ2-3; D: NA; length: 15; CDR3: CASSVVDRNTDTQYF; DNA: TGTGCCAGCAGCGTAGTTGACCGGAACACAGATACGCAGTATTTT
V: TRBV5-1; size: NA; J: TRBJ1-2; D: TRBD1; length: 14; CDR3: CASSLSGQGDGYTF; DNA: TGCGCCAGCAGCTTGTCGGGACAGGGTGATGGCTACACCTTC
V: TRBV19; size: NA; J: TRBJ1-5; D: TRBD1; length: 13; CDR3: CASSGQGVQPQHF; DNA: TGTGCCAGTAGTGGACAGGGGGTTCAGCCCCAGCATTTT
V: TRBV30; size: many; J: TRBJ2-2; D: TRBD1; length: 15; CDR3: CAWSTGQANTGELFF; DNA: TGTGCCTGGAGTACGGGACAGGCGAACACCGGGGAGCTGTTTTTT
V: TRBV5-5; size: NA; J: TRBJ2-5; D: TRBD2; length: 15; CDR3: CAGSSPTSRQETQYF; DNA: TGTGCCGGCAGCTCGCCGACTAGCCGCCAGGAGACCCAGTACTTC
V: TRBV6-2/TRBV6-3; size: many; J: TRBJ1-5; D: TRBD1; length: 16; CDR3: CASTKRGGDSNQPQHF; DNA: TGTGCCAGCACTAAGAGAGGGGGCGATAGCAATCAGCCCCAGCATTTT
V: TRBV12-3/TRBV12-4; size: NA; J: TRBJ2-7; D: NA; length: 14; CDR3: CASSLAGLHYEQYF; DNA: TGTGCCAGCAGTTTAGCGGGACTGCATTACGAGCAGTACTTC